These T cell receptor beta chains were read from a single sample in a study of shared clonotypes between healthy human individuals. The repertoire was sequenced with immunoSEQ multiplex PCR; TCRdb's copy has only in-frame clones and lacks some. The data hold about 2.1 million clones, with around 95% observed a single time. The sample taken for sequencing was naive CD8+ T cells from PBMCs. The receptors were gathered from a man aged 18 to 30 in good health. Some clones in this sample may be carry-over from other donors' samples. CDR3s include the opening cysteine and the closing phenylalanine or tryptophan. Each record gives: D gene, clone size, J gene, V gene, CDR3 protein. A D gene is named only where the DNA matches it firmly. Clone size, where shown, is once, few, many, or a class for clones that have expanded.

-,-,TRBJ2-1,TRBV9,CASSFRTDGYSYNEQFF
-,-,-,TRBV4-1,CASAEGFPYEQYF
-,-,TRBJ2-7,TRBV29-1,CSVRTALLGGDYEQYF
TRBD1,-,TRBJ2-5,TRBV28,CANKGTGEPRGETQYF
-,-,TRBJ1-2,TRBV29-1,CSVPPHGSGGYTF
TRBD1,-,TRBJ2-7,TRBV6-5,CASSYSAGQASYEQYF
-,-,TRBJ2-1,TRBV5-1,CASSLDVGRGPYNEQFF
TRBD1,-,TRBJ1-2,TRBV27,CASSFQRQGAGIYGYTF
TRBD2,-,TRBJ2-7,TRBV7-6,CASSLGPAAGGAYEQYF
-,-,TRBJ2-6,TRBV10-2,CAVQAAFDLTF
-,-,TRBJ2-7,TRBV27,CASGSVVHEQYF
TRBD1,-,TRBJ2-7,TRBV7-8,CASSSRTGAYEQYF
TRBD2,-,TRBJ2-6,TRBV5-1,CASSFGLAGSGANVLTF
-,-,TRBJ2-3,TRBV5-1,CASSSPRIPSTDTQYF
TRBD2,-,TRBJ2-3,TRBV28,CASRTGLASDTQYF
TRBD1,-,TRBJ2-7,TRBV7-9,CASSFGQGEGLAYEQYF
TRBD1,-,TRBJ2-1,TRBV29-1,CSVGDRHNEQFF
-,-,TRBJ2-3,TRBV7-9,CASRTLGPDTQYF
-,-,TRBJ2-7,TRBV28,CASSPRVYEQYF
-,once,TRBJ2-2,TRBV19,CASSYSGTGELFF
TRBD2,-,TRBJ2-1,TRBV7-2,CASSLTVAGVREQFF
-,-,TRBJ2-1,TRBV11-2,CASSLDPGHRNEQFF
TRBD2,once,TRBJ2-2,TRBV27,CASRASSGSSDTGELFF